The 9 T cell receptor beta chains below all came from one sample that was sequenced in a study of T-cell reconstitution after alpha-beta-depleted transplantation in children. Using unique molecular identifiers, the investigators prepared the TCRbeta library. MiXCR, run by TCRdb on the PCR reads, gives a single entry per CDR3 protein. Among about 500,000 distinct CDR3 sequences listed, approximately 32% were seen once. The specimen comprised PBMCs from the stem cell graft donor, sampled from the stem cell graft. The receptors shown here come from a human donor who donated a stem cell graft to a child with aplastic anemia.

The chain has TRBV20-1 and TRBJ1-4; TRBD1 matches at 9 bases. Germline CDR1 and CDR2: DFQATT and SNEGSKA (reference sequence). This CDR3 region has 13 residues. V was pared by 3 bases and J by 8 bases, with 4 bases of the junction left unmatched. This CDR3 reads CSASLTGGEKLFF. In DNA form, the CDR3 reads TGCAGTGCTAGCTTGACAGGGGGGGAAAAACTGTTTTTT.

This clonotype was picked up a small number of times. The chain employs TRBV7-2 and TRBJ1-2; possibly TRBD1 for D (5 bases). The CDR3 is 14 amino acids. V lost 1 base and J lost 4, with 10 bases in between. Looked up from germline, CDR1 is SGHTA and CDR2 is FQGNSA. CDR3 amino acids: CASSLDGGIYGYTF. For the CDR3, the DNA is TGTGCCAGCAGCTTAGATGGGGGGATCTATGGCTACACCTTC.

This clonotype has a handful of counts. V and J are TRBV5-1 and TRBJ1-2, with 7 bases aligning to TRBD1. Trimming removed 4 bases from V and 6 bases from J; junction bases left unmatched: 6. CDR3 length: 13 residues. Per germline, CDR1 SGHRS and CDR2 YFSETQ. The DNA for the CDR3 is TGCGCCAGCAGCGAACAGGGGAGGGATGGCTACACCTTC. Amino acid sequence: CASSEQGRDGYTF.

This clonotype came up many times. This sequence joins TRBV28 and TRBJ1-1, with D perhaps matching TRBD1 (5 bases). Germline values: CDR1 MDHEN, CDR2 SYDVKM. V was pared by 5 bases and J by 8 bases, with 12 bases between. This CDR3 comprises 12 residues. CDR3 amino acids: CASSQRGSEAFF. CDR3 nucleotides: TGTGCCAGCAGTCAAAGGGGATCCGAAGCTTTCTTT.

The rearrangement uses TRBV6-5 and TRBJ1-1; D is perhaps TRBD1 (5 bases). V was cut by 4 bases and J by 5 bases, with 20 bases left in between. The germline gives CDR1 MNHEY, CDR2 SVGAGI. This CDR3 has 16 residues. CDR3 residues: CASSSHKSARVTEAFF. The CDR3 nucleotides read TGTGCCAGCAGTTCTCATAAGTCGGCCAGGGTGACTGAAGCTTTCTTT.

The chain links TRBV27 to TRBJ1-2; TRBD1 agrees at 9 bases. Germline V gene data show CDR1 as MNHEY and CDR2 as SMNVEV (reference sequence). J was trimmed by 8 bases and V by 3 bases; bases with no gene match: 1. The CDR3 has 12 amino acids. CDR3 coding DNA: TGTGCCAGCAGTTTCGGACAGGGGGGCTACACCTTC. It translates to CASSFGQGGYTF.

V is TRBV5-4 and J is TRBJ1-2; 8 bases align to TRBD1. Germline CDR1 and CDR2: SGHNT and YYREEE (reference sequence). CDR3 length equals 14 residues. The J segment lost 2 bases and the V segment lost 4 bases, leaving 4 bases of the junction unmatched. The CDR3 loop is CASSPDRVNYGYTF. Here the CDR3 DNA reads TGTGCCAGCAGCCCGGACAGGGTGAACTATGGCTACACCTTC.

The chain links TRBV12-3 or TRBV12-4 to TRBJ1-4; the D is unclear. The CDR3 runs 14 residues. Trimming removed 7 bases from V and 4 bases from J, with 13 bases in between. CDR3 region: CASTPTGFNEKLFF. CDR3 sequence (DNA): TGTGCCAGCACCCCGACGGGTTTTAATGAAAAACTGTTTTTT.

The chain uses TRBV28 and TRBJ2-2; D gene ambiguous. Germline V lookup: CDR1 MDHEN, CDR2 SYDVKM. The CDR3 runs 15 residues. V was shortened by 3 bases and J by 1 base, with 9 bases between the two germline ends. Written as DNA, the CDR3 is TGTGCCAGCAGTTTTATTGGTCAGAACACCGGGGAGCTGTTTTTT. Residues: CASSFIGQNTGELFF.